The 20 T cell receptor beta chains below all came from one sample that was sequenced in a study of blood T cells in healthy people across ages. PCR was performed a second time for roughly 7 to 12 cycles using a sample-barcoded 5' primer and a J-beta primer mix. TCRdb reprocessed the 5' RACE reads via MiXCR and lists one record per CDR3 protein. The sample holds fewer than 900,000 distinct CDR3 sequences, about 36% seen once. Sequences were obtained from blood. These receptors were collected from a man aged 18 to 29 in good health.

This clonotype has a handful of counts. The rearrangement uses TRBV5-1 and TRBJ1-4, with a possible D match to TRBD1 (5 bases). The germline V gene encodes CDR1 SGHRS and CDR2 YFSETQ. The germline V and J ends were trimmed by 0 bases and 4 bases, with 10 bases remaining between them. This CDR3 spans 15 amino acids. CDR3 amino acids: CASSLASGLNEKLFF. The CDR3 DNA reads as TGCGCCAGCAGCTTGGCCTCAGGGCTTAATGAAAAACTGTTTTTT.

Concerning this clonotype itself: With a much larger clone just one base away, this may be a read error. The chain employs TRBV5-1 and TRBJ2-3, with D possibly TRBD2 on 5 matching bases. This CDR3 is built from 16 residues. The germline gives CDR1 SGHRS, CDR2 YFSETQ. The V end was cut by 5 bases, the J end by 4 bases, with 20 bases between. CDR3 amino acids: CASRKDLALSADTQYF. The CDR3, as DNA: TGCGCCAGCAGAAAGGACCTTGCTCTTAGCGCAGATACGCAGTATTTT. The variable domain in full, with the rest retrieved from reference TRBV5-1 and TRBJ2-3, is KAGVTQTPRYLIKTRGQQVTLSCSPISGHRSVSWYQQTPGQGLQFLFEYFSETQRNKGNFPGRFSGRQFSNSRSEMNVSTLELGDSALYLCASRKDLALSADTQYFGPGTRLTVL.

The chain recombines TRBV29-1 with TRBJ2-1; TRBD2 aligns across 10 bases. V lost 0 bases and J lost 12; bases outside the gene matches: 11. Germline V gives CDR1 SQVTM, CDR2 ANQGSEA. There are 15 residues in the CDR3. Written as DNA, the CDR3 is TGCAGCGTTGAAGATCAAAGCGGGGGGGCAGGGGGGCAGTTCTTC. Translated: CSVEDQSGGAGGQFF.

In this sample, this clonotype turned up a few times. V and J are TRBV5-1 and TRBJ2-7, with 7 bases lining up with TRBD1. V trimming: 4 bases; J trimming: 2 bases; junction bases outside the gene matches: 6. The CDR3 totals 14 residues. Germline V lookup: CDR1 SGHRS, CDR2 YFSETQ. The CDR3 region has the DNA TGCGCCAGCAGCCTCCAGGGGGTTCCCTACGAGCAGTACTTC. It translates to CASSLQGVPYEQYF.

This clonotype has a handful of counts. This chain uses TRBV18 with TRBJ1-3; D possibly corresponds to TRBD1 (5 bases). Trimming cost V 3 bases and J 0 bases, with 15 bases left between them. The CDR3 has 17 amino acids. Looked up from germline, CDR1 is KGHSH and CDR2 is LQKENI. The CDR3 is CASSPQGDSVSGNTIYF. The CDR3, as DNA: TGTGCCAGCTCACCCCAGGGCGACAGCGTCTCTGGAAACACCATATATTTT.

This clonotype was detected ten times or more. The gene calls are TRBV5-1 and TRBJ2-3, with TRBD1 as a possible D gene (8 bases). Deletions cut 7 bases from V and 3 bases from J, with 18 bases between. CDR3 size: 15 residues. The germline V gene has CDR1 SGHRS and CDR2 YFSETQ. The CDR3 DNA reads TGCGCCAGCCGCCTTGGACAGGGAGGGACAGATACGCAGTATTTT. Amino acid sequence: CASRLGQGGTDTQYF.

In its sample, this clonotype was seen a few times. The V gene is TRBV7-8, the J gene TRBJ2-7, with D possibly matching TRBD1 (5 bases). The CDR3 has 15 residues. The V end was cut by 1 base, the J end by 0 bases, with 10 bases between. Germline CDR1 SGHVS, CDR2 FQNEAQ. CDR3 region: CASSLGGSISYEQYF. The CDR3 DNA reads as TGTGCCAGCAGCTTAGGGGGCAGCATCTCCTACGAGCAGTACTTC.

This clonotype was seen many times. The chain combines TRBV4-3 with TRBJ2-3, with TRBD1 matching 8 bases. In germline, CDR1 is LGHNA, CDR2 YSLEER. Trimming at V came to 3 bases and at J to 7 bases, leaving 12 bases not matched to a gene. The CDR3 has 16 amino acids. The CDR3 loop is CASSHGTGESVNTQYF. In DNA, the CDR3 is TGCGCCAGCAGCCATGGGACAGGCGAATCGGTAAATACGCAGTATTTT.

The chain couples TRBV5-5 to TRBJ2-3; D may be TRBD1 or TRBD2 (5 bases each). Germline V gene data show CDR1 as SGHKS and CDR2 as YYEKEE (reference sequence). V lost 0 bases to trimming and J lost 6 bases, with 11 bases between them. There are 14 residues in the CDR3. The DNA for the CDR3 is TGTGCCAGCAGCTTGGCGGGACCCAAGGATACGCAGTATTTT. It translates to CASSLAGPKDTQYF.

The chain joins TRBV20-1 to TRBJ2-7; 7 bases match TRBD2. Looked up from germline, CDR1 is DFQATT and CDR2 is SNEGSKA (reference sequence). Trimming removed 6 bases from V and 2 bases from J; junction bases left unmatched: 10. The CDR3 has 14 amino acids. CDR3 in amino acids: CSALNVGGTYEQYF. The CDR3 coding sequence is TGCAGTGCCCTGAATGTCGGGGGGACCTACGAGCAGTACTTC.

As regards this clonotype: At one of its ends the junction is not consistent with the germline gene, which may arise from a read error. This chain joins TRBV4-1 and TRBJ2-6; D is unclear. The CDR3 runs 16 residues. Looked up from germline, CDR1 is MGHRA and CDR2 is YSYEKL. The CDR3 DNA is TGCGCCGGCAGCCACCCCAGGAGTTCTGGGGCCAACGTCCTGACTTTC. Its translation: CAGSHPRSSGANVLTF.

Remarks on this clonotype: One junction end does not reproduce the germline sequence, and a read error may be involved. The CDR3 DNA reads TGTGCCGGAGGAACGGGAAATTCACCCCTCCGCTTT. As protein: CAGGTGNSPLRF. The chain is built from TRBV12-3 or TRBV12-4 and TRBJ1-6; D not resolved. The CDR3 sequence is 12 residues long.

The V call is TRBV5-5, the J call TRBJ1-2; D gene uncertain. V was clipped by 2 bases and J by 2 bases, with 13 bases between them. This CDR3 is built from 15 residues. Per the germline V gene, CDR1 is SGHKS and CDR2 is YYEKEE (reference sequence). This CDR3 is CASSFGAGENYGYTF. The DNA of the CDR3 is TGTGCCAGCAGCTTCGGCGCAGGAGAGAACTATGGCTACACCTTC.

Remarks on this clonotype: Germline and junction disagree at one end, which may indicate a read error. The chain couples TRBV12-3 or TRBV12-4 to TRBJ2-3; D remains unclear. This CDR3 contains 13 residues. The CDR3, as DNA: TGTACCAGCAGTCTTTACACCCGAGATACGCAGTATTTT. Translation gives CTSSLYTRDTQYF.

Points on this clonotype: One end of the junction fails to match germline, which may point to a read error. The chain carries TRBV4-2 and TRBJ2-1; 8 positions match TRBD2. Germline-derived CDR1 and CDR2 are LGHNA and YNFKEQ. The CDR3 runs to 15 residues. In nucleotides, the CDR3 is TGTGCCAGCGGCCAAGATTTCCTAGCGGGCAATGAGCAGTTCTTC. Amino acids: CASGQDFLAGNEQFF.

Only a few counts were recorded for this clonotype. The chain recombines TRBV7-9 with TRBJ1-2; D unresolved. The CDR3 length is 13 residues. From germline, CDR1 is SEHNR and CDR2 FQNEAQ (reference sequence). Trimming left V 5 bases short and J 0 bases short, with 7 bases between. CDR3: CASSLLANYGYTF. The CDR3 DNA reads TGTGCCAGCAGCCTGCTAGCTAACTATGGCTACACCTTC. Based on the CDR3 plus reference TRBV7-9 and TRBJ1-2, the full variable domain is DTGVSQNPRHKITKRGQNVTFRCDPISEHNRLYWYRQTLGQGPEFLTYFQNEAQLEKSRLLSDRFSAERPKGSFSTLEIQRTEQGDSAMYLCASSLLANYGYTFGSGTRLTVV.

This clonotype has more than one count but fewer than ten. This chain connects TRBV6-2 or TRBV6-3 to TRBJ1-1; possibly TRBD1 for D (5 bases). CDR1 MNHEY and CDR2 SVGEGT come from the germline V gene. This CDR3 comprises 14 residues. Deletions cut 6 bases from V and 6 bases from J, with 17 bases between. The CDR3 sequence is CASRRDSRVSEAFF. The CDR3 DNA sequence: TGTGCCAGCAGGCGGGATAGCAGGGTATCTGAAGCTTTCTTT.

This clonotype has ten or more counts. The V and J genes are TRBV29-1 and TRBJ2-6; 7 bases map to TRBD1. Germline V gene sequence: CDR1 SQVTM, CDR2 ANQGSEA. The V segment lost 6 bases and the J segment 0 bases; nucleotides outside the gene matches: 8. The CDR3 extends over 16 amino acids. The CDR3 loop is CSVTGTVDSGANVLTF. DNA of the CDR3: TGCAGCGTGACGGGGACAGTGGACTCTGGGGCCAACGTCCTGACTTTC.

This clonotype was seen only a few times. The genes are TRBV13 and TRBJ1-2, with 9 bases fitting TRBD1. CDR1 is PRHDT, CDR2 FYEKMQ, per germline (reference sequence). Trimming at V came to 5 bases and at J to 3 bases, leaving 10 bases not matched to a gene. This CDR3 is built from 16 residues. The CDR3 sequence: CASSIAGQGRDYGYTF. CDR3 DNA: TGTGCCAGCAGCATCGCGGGACAGGGAAGGGACTATGGCTACACCTTC.

The rearrangement links TRBV5-1 to TRBJ2-3; 9 positions match TRBD2. J gave up 3 bases and V 7 bases, and 6 bases lay outside the gene matches. Germline CDR1 is SGHRS and CDR2 is YFSETQ. The CDR3 extends over 14 amino acids. The CDR3 protein is CASGPSGVTDTQYF. The CDR3 DNA reads as TGCGCCAGCGGTCCTAGCGGGGTAACAGATACGCAGTATTTT.